This T cell receptor beta chain derives from a study of human T cells and chemical hapten exposure. TCRdb reprocessed the RACE reads with MiXCR, giving one entry per CDR3 protein. This sample has about 340,000 distinct CDR3 sequences, with around 6.9% found just once. V gave up 10 bases and J gave up 1 base, with 10 bases separating them. The CDR3 spans 12 residues. Looked up from germline, CDR1 is MNHEY and CDR2 is SVGAGI. This clonotype was observed many times. Time point here: patch test 1, 2 weeks after DPC sensitization. Treatment denoted: therapeutic diphenylcyclopropenone sensitization with weekly scalp DPC.

This TCR was recovered from a woman under 30 with alopecia areata. Some clones in this sample may be carry-over from other donors' samples. The source material was whole blood, sampled in connection with sensitization to the hapten diphenylcyclopropenone (DPC). V usage is TRBV6-5 and J usage is TRBJ2-5; D gene unclear. The CDR3 DNA reads TGTGCCACCGGCGGACGCCAAGAGACCCAGTACTTC. This gives the protein CATGGRQETQYF.